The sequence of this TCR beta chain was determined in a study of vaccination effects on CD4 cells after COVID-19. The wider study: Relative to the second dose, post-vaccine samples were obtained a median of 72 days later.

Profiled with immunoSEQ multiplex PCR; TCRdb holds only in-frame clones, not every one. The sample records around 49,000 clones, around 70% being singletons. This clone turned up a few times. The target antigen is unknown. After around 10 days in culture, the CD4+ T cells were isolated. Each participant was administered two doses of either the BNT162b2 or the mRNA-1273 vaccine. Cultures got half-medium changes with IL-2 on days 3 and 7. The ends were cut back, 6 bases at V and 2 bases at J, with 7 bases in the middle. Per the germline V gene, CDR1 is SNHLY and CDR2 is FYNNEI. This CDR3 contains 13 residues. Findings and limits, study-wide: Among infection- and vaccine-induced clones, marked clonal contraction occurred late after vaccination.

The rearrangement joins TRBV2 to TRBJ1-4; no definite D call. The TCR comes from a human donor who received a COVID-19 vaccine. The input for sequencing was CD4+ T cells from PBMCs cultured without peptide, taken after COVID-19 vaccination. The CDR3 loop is CASRADTNEKLFF. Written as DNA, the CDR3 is TGTGCCAGCAGGGCGGATACTAATGAAAAACTGTTTTTT.